This T cell receptor (beta chain) is drawn from a study of blood T cell repertoires in COVID-19. Here immunoSEQ multiplex PCR was the method, and the copy in TCRdb shows in-frame clones only, minus some. Altogether 200,000 to 250,000 clones are present, roughly 80% being singletons, with the ten largest covering under 10%. Germline V gene sequence: CDR1 SGDLS, CDR2 YYNGEE. The CDR3 consists of 14 residues. With 3 bases clipped from V and 0 bases from J, the junction kept 2 bases outside the gene matches. Source material: peripheral blood. The rearrangement links TRBV9 to TRBJ2-7; 8 positions agree with TRBD1. This TCR was recovered from a woman older than 75 with COVID-19, enrolled during active disease. The CDR3 nucleotides are TGTGCCAGCAGCGGACAGGGGAGCTCCTACGAGCAGTACTTC. This sequence encodes CASSGQGSSYEQYF.